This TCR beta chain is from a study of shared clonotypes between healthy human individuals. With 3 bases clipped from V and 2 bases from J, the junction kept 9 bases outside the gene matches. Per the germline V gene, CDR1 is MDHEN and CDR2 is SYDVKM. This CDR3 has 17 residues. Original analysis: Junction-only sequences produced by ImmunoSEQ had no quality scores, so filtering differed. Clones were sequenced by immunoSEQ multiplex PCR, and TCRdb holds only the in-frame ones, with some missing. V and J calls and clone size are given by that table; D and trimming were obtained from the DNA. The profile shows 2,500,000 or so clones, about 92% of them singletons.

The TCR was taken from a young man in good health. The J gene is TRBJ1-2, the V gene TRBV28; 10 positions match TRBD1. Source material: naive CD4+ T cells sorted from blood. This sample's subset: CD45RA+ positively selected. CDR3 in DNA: TGTGCCAGCAGTTTGTCCGCCTTGGGACAGGGGAACTATGGCTACACCTTC. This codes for CASSLSALGQGNYGYTF.